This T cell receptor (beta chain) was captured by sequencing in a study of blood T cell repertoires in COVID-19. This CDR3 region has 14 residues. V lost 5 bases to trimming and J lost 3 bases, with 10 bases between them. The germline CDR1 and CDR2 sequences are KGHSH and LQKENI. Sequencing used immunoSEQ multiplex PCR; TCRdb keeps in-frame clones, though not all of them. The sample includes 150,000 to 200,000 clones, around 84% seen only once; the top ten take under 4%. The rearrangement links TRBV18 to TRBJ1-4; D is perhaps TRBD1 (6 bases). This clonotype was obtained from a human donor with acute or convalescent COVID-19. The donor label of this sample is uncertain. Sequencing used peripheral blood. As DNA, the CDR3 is TGTGCCAGCTCATCGACAGGAGCTAATGAAAAACTGTTTTTT. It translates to CASSSTGANEKLFF.